A selection of T cell receptor beta chains follows, all from one sample in a study of blood T cell repertoires in COVID-19. Produced via immunoSEQ multiplex PCR; TCRdb's table is partial and in-frame only. Among some 450,000 clones, about 91% were seen once, and the ten largest hold roughly 12%. Sequencing was performed on peripheral blood. The receptors were gathered from a woman aged 50 to 60 with COVID-19, enrolled during active disease. Both conserved end residues are trimmed from each CDR3. Part of the rows lack a size; the others show once, few, many or a class for expanded clones.

clone_size j_call v_call cdr3_aa
. TRBJ2-7 TRBV5-4 ASSLDASKAGFEQY
. TRBJ2-3 TRBV28 ASSSDRGRDTQY
. TRBJ2-2 TRBV5-6 ASDLGRGAGELF
. TRBJ1-1 TRBV6-5 ASRRQTNTEAF
. TRBJ2-7 TRBV4-1 ASSQTRDRAYEQY
. TRBJ1-1 TRBV12-3/TRBV12-4 ASSFGLTEAF
once TRBJ2-7 TRBV7-8 ASSLIGRAFYEQY
. TRBJ1-2 TRBV3-1/TRBV3-2 ASSQTGDSRMGYT
. TRBJ2-4 TRBV7-9 ASSLVMSGGAKNIQY
. TRBJ1-2 TRBV23-1 ASSPREGRGYT
. TRBJ1-6 TRBV4-1 ASSQGPRVVSPLH
few TRBJ1-2 TRBV18 ASSQDREDGYT
. TRBJ2-7 TRBV6-5 ALRTGEYEQY
. TRBJ1-2 TRBV6-6 ASRPKDRAYGYT
. TRBJ2-3 TRBV5-4 ASSLVGTHSTDTQY
few TRBJ1-1 TRBV6-6 ASSYGGTEAF
. TRBJ2-2 TRBV9 ASSSHQDGELF
. TRBJ1-5 TRBV6-6 ASSRAGEAQPQH
. TRBJ2-7 TRBV23-1 ASSQSGRAGANEQY
. TRBJ2-2 TRBV27 ASRTGGARSGELF
. TRBJ1-1 TRBV6-7 ASSYSNSPGMNTEAF
. TRBJ2-3 TRBV5-1 ASSTVGGASTDTQY
. TRBJ2-7 TRBV18 ASSRRDSYEQY
. TRBJ1-1 TRBV6-5 ASSLTSGTEAF
once TRBJ1-2 TRBV12-3/TRBV12-4 ASSLIRQAPV
once TRBJ1-2 TRBV7-6 ASSFATGTEVHGYT
. TRBJ2-6 TRBV5-1 ASSPAVGAGANVLT
. TRBJ1-2 TRBV29-1 SVDKGQGYT
. TRBJ1-1 TRBV7-9 ASSSYRDSEAF
. TRBJ1-2 TRBV5-1 ASSRDSDGYT